These T cell receptor beta chains were read from a single sample in a study of a mutant IDH1 vaccine in newly diagnosed glioma. Only in-frame clones appear in the TCRdb table, and some are missing; sequencing was by immunoSEQ multiplex PCR. The sample has tens of thousands of clones; 75% to 90% are singletons. Their target antigens are unknown. The sequences come from PBMCs, collected from a glioma patient whose treatment included an IDH1 peptide vaccine. All receptors derive from a woman in her 50s with glioma. Each CDR3 is given with its conserved first and last residue. A D gene is named only where the DNA matches it firmly.

v_call: TRBV5-1; j_call: TRBJ2-3; d_call: -; cdr3_nt: TGCGCCAGCAGCACGGCGAGAGATACGCAGTATTTT; cdr3_aa: CASSTARDTQYF
v_call: TRBV27; j_call: TRBJ2-5; d_call: TRBD1; cdr3_nt: TGTGCCAGCAGTGGCGCCGGGACAGGGGAAGAGACCCAGTACTTC; cdr3_aa: CASSGAGTGEETQYF
v_call: TRBV7-6; j_call: TRBJ2-7; d_call: -; cdr3_nt: TGTGCCAGCAGCCCATTATGGGAGCAGTACTTC; cdr3_aa: CASSPLWEQYF
v_call: TRBV25-1; j_call: TRBJ2-7; d_call: -; cdr3_nt: TGTGCCAGCAGTGGAGGGGGGACTTCCACCTACGAGCAGTACTTC; cdr3_aa: CASSGGGTSTYEQYF
v_call: TRBV6-6; j_call: TRBJ2-7; d_call: TRBD2; cdr3_nt: TGTGCCAGCACCCACGGTGGGACTAGCGGTAGCTACGAGCAGTACTTC; cdr3_aa: CASTHGGTSGSYEQYF
v_call: TRBV30; j_call: TRBJ2-5; d_call: -; cdr3_nt: TGTGCCTGGACCTTGGGAAGCGAGACCCAGTACTTC; cdr3_aa: CAWTLGSETQYF
v_call: TRBV19; j_call: TRBJ1-2; d_call: -; cdr3_nt: TGTGCCAGTAGCCCGACAGTTCTCTATGGCTACACCTTC; cdr3_aa: CASSPTVLYGYTF
v_call: TRBV27; j_call: TRBJ2-7; d_call: -; cdr3_nt: TGTGCCAGCAGTTCCGTGGGGTTTGTGGACGAGCAGTACTTC; cdr3_aa: CASSSVGFVDEQYF
v_call: TRBV18; j_call: TRBJ2-1; d_call: TRBD2; cdr3_nt: TGTGCCAGCTCACAGGGACTAGCGGGGGGTATCAATGAGCAGTTCTTC; cdr3_aa: CASSQGLAGGINEQFF
v_call: TRBV28; j_call: TRBJ1-5; d_call: -; cdr3_nt: TGTGCCAGCAGTGCCACAGGGAAGGGCAATCAGCCCCAGCATTTT; cdr3_aa: CASSATGKGNQPQHF
v_call: TRBV10-1; j_call: TRBJ2-7; d_call: -; cdr3_nt: TGCGCCAGCAGTACCGGGACCGAAGTGGGGGTGCAGTACTTC; cdr3_aa: CASSTGTEVGVQYF